A selection of T cell receptor beta chains follows, all from one sample in a study of blood T cell repertoires in COVID-19. Profiling relied on immunoSEQ multiplex PCR, and the TCRdb table lists in-frame clones only, not all of them. The profile shows 60,000 to 70,000 clones, approximately 85% of them singletons. The source material was peripheral blood. Receptors were obtained from a man aged 45-65 years with acute or convalescent COVID-19. CDR3s include the opening cysteine and the closing phenylalanine or tryptophan.

TRBV30,TRBJ1-2,CAWKAGGWYGYTF
TRBV2,TRBJ2-1,CASGEGHPIYNEQFF
TRBV3-1/TRBV3-2,TRBJ2-1,CAIGGPYNEQFF
TRBV23-1,TRBJ2-2,CASSQSGGTVPYNTTGELFF
TRBV7-2,TRBJ2-3,CASSSPGDTQYF
TRBV7-8,TRBJ1-1,CASSPNDRVWAEAFF
TRBV5-1,TRBJ1-3,CASSSGTGTLSGNTIYF
TRBV4-1,TRBJ2-3,CASSKGSGGASDTQYF
TRBV7-2,TRBJ2-1,CASSLHRDNEQFF
TRBV3-1/TRBV3-2,TRBJ2-1,CASSQDLTSGYNEQFF
TRBV11-3,TRBJ2-3,CASSSRGGLGTDTQYF
TRBV6-6,TRBJ2-1,CASSNGEGQFF
TRBV18,TRBJ1-3,CASSPQQGGGNTIYF
TRBV5-1,TRBJ2-7,CASSRGTDTTQQYF
TRBV21-1,TRBJ1-5,CASSPRDSFSNQPQHF
TRBV7-9,TRBJ2-7,CASSWDRGSYEQYF
TRBV11-2,TRBJ1-1,CASSLGQGHVNTEAFF
TRBV5-1,TRBJ2-4,CASSPWTEKNIQYF
TRBV6-5,TRBJ2-5,CASGWAQETQYF
TRBV2,TRBJ1-5,CASSQGQTKTNQPQHF
TRBV7-9,TRBJ2-1,CASSPSTAYNEQFF
TRBV3-1/TRBV3-2,TRBJ2-7,CASSLQRGLYEQYF
TRBV4-1,TRBJ1-6,CASSHPPPGTGKYNSPLHF
TRBV19,TRBJ2-6,CASRDRGGGGANVLTF
TRBV11-2,TRBJ1-1,CASSLGGLRDTEAFF
TRBV9,TRBJ2-3,CASKRGTDTQYF
TRBV5-1,TRBJ1-3,CASSLVGAGGDTIYF
TRBV11-2,TRBJ1-2,CASSGQPLRGYGYTF
TRBV7-2,TRBJ1-1,CASSLVHLNTEAFF
TRBV19,TRBJ1-5,CASSMGQYSNQPQHF
TRBV4-1,TRBJ1-5,CASSHPPGTGATNQPQHF
TRBV9,TRBJ1-2,CASSEDTGSYGYTF
TRBV19,TRBJ1-5,CASSIAYQPQHF
TRBV9,TRBJ1-2,CASSVNRDRGFRGYTF
TRBV6-4,TRBJ1-1,CASSATRQAEGTEAFF
TRBV2,TRBJ1-2,CASSETVQGIGVYTF
TRBV10-1,TRBJ2-7,CASSERFGVGTYEQYF
TRBV29-1,TRBJ1-1,CSVRGFGSTGVGEAFF
TRBV12-5,TRBJ2-2,CASGYYPGGAGGELFF
TRBV30,TRBJ2-7,CAWGTSHEQYF
TRBV7-9,TRBJ2-7,CASQGTGPSSYEQYF
TRBV3-1/TRBV3-2,TRBJ1-1,CASSQASTGLFTEAFF